Following are 18 T cell receptor beta chains from one sample sequenced in a study of Ad26.COV2.S vaccination and SARS-CoV-2 variants. Only in-frame clones appear in the TCRdb table, and some are missing; sequencing was by immunoSEQ multiplex PCR. The sample includes approximately 300,000 clones, approximately 86% of them seen just once. The treatment here: roughly 20 received Ad26.COV2.S at low or high dose, single or two shots; several received placebo; per-sample allocation not given. Collection of the samples took place on day 63 after the first injection of vaccine or placebo. Sequencing used peripheral blood, obtained in a trial of Ad26.COV2.S vaccine versus placebo. Receptors were obtained from a person between 18 and 59 years old who received the Ad26.COV2.S COVID-19 vaccine or a placebo.

The chain carries TRBV6-4 and TRBJ2-2; D may be TRBD1 (6 bases). The CDR3 contains 15 residues. Per the germline V gene, CDR1 is MRHNA and CDR2 is SNTAGT. Trimming removed 4 bases from V and 2 bases from J, with 11 bases in between. CDR3 amino acids: CASSGDISNTGELFF. For the CDR3, the DNA is TGTGCCAGCAGTGGGGACATATCAAACACCGGGGAGCTGTTTTTT.

The chain couples TRBV20-1 to TRBJ2-3, with 7 bases identical to TRBD2. The ends lost 3 bases at V and 0 bases at J; junction bases unmatched: 3. This CDR3 contains 14 residues. Germline CDR1 DFQATT, CDR2 SNEGSKA (reference sequence). The CDR3, as DNA: TGCAGTGCTAGTGGTAGCGGGAGCACAGATACGCAGTATTTT. Translation gives CSASGSGSTDTQYF.

The chain links TRBV19 to TRBJ1-3; the match to TRBD1 covers 10 bases. Germline V gene lookup returns CDR1 LNHDA and CDR2 SQIVND (reference sequence). After removal of 5 bases from V and 3 bases from J, the junction contained 13 bases not matched to a gene. CDR3 size: 18 residues. The CDR3 bases are TGTGCCAGTAGTTTAAGCCGGGACAGGGGTATCGGTGGAAACACCATATATTTT. As protein: CASSLSRDRGIGGNTIYF.

The chain couples TRBV6-2 or TRBV6-3 to TRBJ1-1, with 7 bases that match TRBD1. This CDR3 contains 13 residues. Germline assignment: CDR1 MNHEY and CDR2 SVGEGT. V was clipped by 4 bases and J by 4 bases; unmatched bases: 3. In nucleotides, the CDR3 is TGTGCCAGCAGTTTCCGGGACAGCACTGAAGCTTTCTTT. This gives the protein CASSFRDSTEAFF.

This chain joins TRBV7-8 and TRBJ2-7, with TRBD1 identical over 7 bases. The CDR3 is 12 amino acids. Germline CDR1 and CDR2: SGHVS and FQNEAQ. With 6 bases clipped from V and 6 bases from J, the junction kept 5 bases outside the gene matches. This chain's CDR3 is CASSRTGGEQYF. DNA of the CDR3: TGTGCCAGCAGTCGGACAGGAGGCGAGCAGTACTTC.

In this sample, this clone turned up once. The CDR3 DNA reads as TGTGCCAGTAGTATGAGAGACACCACTGAAGCTTTCTTT. Translated, it gives CASSMRDTTEAFF. This rearrangement joins TRBV19 to TRBJ1-1; D is undetermined. Germline V lookup: CDR1 LNHDA, CDR2 SQIVND (reference sequence). CDR3 length: 13 residues. The germline V and J ends were trimmed by 3 bases and 4 bases, with 9 bases remaining between them.

This chain connects TRBV7-2 to TRBJ2-7; weak D call: TRBD2 (7 bases). The V gene's germline CDR1 is SGHTA and CDR2 FQGNSA. CDR3 length: 15 residues. The ends were cut back, 1 base at V and 4 bases at J, with 14 bases in the middle. CDR3 region: CASSLVGGAQYEQYF. Here the CDR3 DNA reads TGTGCCAGCAGCTTAGTAGGGGGGGCACAGTACGAGCAGTACTTC.

The chain recombines TRBV9 with TRBJ1-6, with 10 positions matching TRBD1. The CDR3 totals 17 residues. The germline V gene has CDR1 SGDLS and CDR2 YYNGEE. V lost 4 bases to trimming and J lost 4 bases; unmatched junction nucleotides: 8. This CDR3 is CASSSQGQGRYNSPLHF. As DNA, the CDR3 is TGTGCCAGCAGCTCCCAGGGACAGGGGCGTTATAATTCACCCCTCCACTTT.

The chain joins TRBV28 to TRBJ2-1, with TRBD1 matching 8 bases. Germline V gene lookup returns CDR1 MDHEN and CDR2 SYDVKM. Trimming removed 5 bases from V and 8 bases from J; junction bases left unmatched: 8. The CDR3 runs 14 residues. This CDR3 is CASSLSGQVHEQFF. DNA of the CDR3: TGTGCCAGCAGTCTCTCGGGACAGGTCCATGAGCAGTTCTTC.

The chain is built from TRBV5-1 and TRBJ1-3, with D tentatively TRBD1 (6 bases). The germline gives CDR1 SGHRS, CDR2 YFSETQ. V gave up 0 bases and J gave up 14 bases, with 18 bases separating them. This CDR3 is 14 amino acids long. The CDR3 loop is CASSLVGQTGELYF. The CDR3, as DNA: TGCGCCAGCAGCTTGGTTGGACAGACGGGCGAACTATATTTT.

The chain couples TRBV23-1 to TRBJ2-7; D unresolved. TRBV23-1 falls under the ORF class, with uncertain function. This CDR3 is 15 amino acids long. Between the trimmed V and J ends, which lost 0 bases and 1 base, there was a span of 10 bases. The DNA of the CDR3 is TGCGCCAGCAGTCAATCGAAGAAGGGTTCCTACGAGCAGTACTTC. Translated, it gives CASSQSKKGSYEQYF.

The chain is built from TRBV18 and TRBJ2-7, with D possibly matching TRBD1 (5 bases). CDR3 length: 12 residues. V was trimmed by 2 bases and J by 5 bases, leaving 7 bases between them. The germline V gene encodes CDR1 KGHSH and CDR2 LQKENI. The CDR3 protein is CASSPRQNEQYF. Here the CDR3 DNA reads TGTGCCAGCTCACCAAGACAGAACGAGCAGTACTTC.

CDR3 bases: TGTGCTAGTGGTACCTCCGGGACAGGACCCTACGAGCAGTACTTC. Translation gives CASGTSGTGPYEQYF. This chain connects TRBV12-5 to TRBJ2-7; TRBD1 agrees at 8 bases. This CDR3 spans 15 amino acids. From germline, CDR1 is LGHNT and CDR2 FRNRAP. The ends lost 5 bases at V and 2 bases at J; junction bases unmatched: 8.

The chain combines TRBV2 with TRBJ1-2; TRBD1 might be the D (6 bases). CDR1 is SNHLY, CDR2 FYNNEI, per germline. Trimming left V 8 bases short and J 4 bases short, with 20 bases between. This CDR3 is 15 amino acids long. CDR3 amino acids: CASGWGQAGGYGYTF. The CDR3 DNA is TGTGCCAGCGGCTGGGGGCAGGCTGGGGGCTATGGCTACACCTTC.

The rearrangement links TRBV10-3 to TRBJ2-1; 9 bases agree with TRBD2. The ends lost 0 bases at V and 9 bases at J; junction bases unmatched: 9. Germline CDR1 ENHRY, CDR2 SYGVKD. The CDR3 consists of 16 residues. CDR3 bases: TGTGCCATCAGTGAGTCATCGCGGGGGGGGAGGAGTGAGCAGTTCTTC. Translating it yields CAISESSRGGRSEQFF.

The rearrangement joins TRBV6-5 to TRBJ1-2; 7 nucleotides agree with TRBD1. Germline V lookup: CDR1 MNHEY, CDR2 SVGAGI. CDR3 size: 13 residues. After removal of 2 bases from V and 7 bases from J, the junction contained 4 bases not matched to a gene. The CDR3 is CASSYRQGTGYTF. CDR3 DNA sequence: TGTGCCAGCAGTTACCGACAGGGAACTGGCTACACCTTC.

The chain combines TRBV9 with TRBJ1-2; 8 bases align to TRBD1. Per the germline V gene, CDR1 is SGDLS and CDR2 is YYNGEE. This CDR3 contains 15 residues. V was clipped by 0 bases and J by 4 bases; unmatched bases: 5. CDR3 nucleotide sequence: TGTGCCAGCAGCGTAGACGGACAGGGACTCTATGGCTACACCTTC. Translation: CASSVDGQGLYGYTF.

A single count supports this clone. V is TRBV11-2 and J is TRBJ1-1; possibly TRBD1 for D (5 bases). CDR1 and CDR2 (germline): SGHAT, FQNNGV. Trimming took 1 base from V and 10 from J, leaving 16 bases between them. The CDR3 contains 14 residues. The CDR3 region has the DNA TGTGCCAGCAGCTTAGGTGGTCGGGGGGGGAGAGCTTTCTTT. This sequence encodes CASSLGGRGGRAFF.